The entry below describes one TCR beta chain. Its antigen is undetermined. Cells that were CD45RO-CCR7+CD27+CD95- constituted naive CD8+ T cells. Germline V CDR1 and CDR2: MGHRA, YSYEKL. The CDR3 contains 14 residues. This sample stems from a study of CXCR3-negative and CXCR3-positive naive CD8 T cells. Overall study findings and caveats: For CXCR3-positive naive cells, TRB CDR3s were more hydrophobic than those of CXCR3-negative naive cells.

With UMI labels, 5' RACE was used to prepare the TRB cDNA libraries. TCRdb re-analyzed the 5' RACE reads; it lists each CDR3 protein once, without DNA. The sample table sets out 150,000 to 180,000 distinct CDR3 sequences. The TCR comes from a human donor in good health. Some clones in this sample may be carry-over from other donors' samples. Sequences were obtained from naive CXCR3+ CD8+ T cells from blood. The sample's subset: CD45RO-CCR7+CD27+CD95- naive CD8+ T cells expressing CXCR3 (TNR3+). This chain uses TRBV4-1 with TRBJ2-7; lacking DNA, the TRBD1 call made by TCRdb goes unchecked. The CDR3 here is CASSQDEGPYEQYF.